This record concerns one TCR beta chain sequence. The V end was cut by 6 bases, the J end by 1 base, with 10 bases between. CDR1 and CDR2 (germline): SGHVS, FNYEAQ. The CDR3 is 14 residues long. This specimen belongs to a study of blood T cell repertoires in COVID-19. The wider study: The United States, Italy and Spain provided the acute and convalescent COVID-19 samples. T cells, B-cell-depleted T cells, or PBMCs supplied cDNA or gDNA.

TCRdb keeps only in-frame clones here, not all; method: immunoSEQ multiplex PCR. The sample contains fewer than 45,000 clones, around 90% of which appear only once. The sequenced material came from peripheral blood. This receptor was identified in a man aged 60-69 years with active or convalescent COVID-19. The rearrangement joins TRBV7-6 to TRBJ2-1; D ambiguous. The chain's CDR3 is CASSPGLSYNEQFF. CDR3 nucleotide sequence: TGTGCCAGCAGTCCGGGTCTATCCTACAATGAGCAGTTCTTC. The entire variable domain, with the rest obtained from reference TRBV7-6 and TRBJ2-1, is as follows: GAGVSQSPRYKVTKRGQDVALRCDPISGHVSLYWYRQALGQGPEFLTYFNYEAQQDKSGLPNDRFSAERPEGSISTLTIQRTEQRDSAMYRCASSPGLSYNEQFFGPGTRLTVL.